The TCR beta chain described here comes from a study of PD-1 blockade in classical Hodgkin lymphoma. Each patient experienced a relapse that followed autologous stem cell transplantation, and brentuximab vedotin exposure varied. Clones were read by immunoSEQ multiplex PCR, and TCRdb kept only the in-frame ones, dropping some. The table records tens of thousands of clones, roughly 70% of them present only once. This clone has only a few counts. This CDR3 is built from 14 residues. V trimming: 6 bases; J trimming: 2 bases; junction bases outside the gene matches: 5. Germline V CDR1 and CDR2: ENHRY, SYGVKD.

The specimen was peripheral blood mononuclear cells (PBMCs), collected at baseline. V gene TRBV10-3 combines with J gene TRBJ1-1, with 8 positions matching TRBD1. This receptor was taken from a human donor with classical Hodgkin lymphoma. The CDR3 DNA is TGTGCCATCAGACTGGGACAGGATAACACTGAAGCTTTCTTT. It encodes CAIRLGQDNTEAFF.